This entry lists 17 T cell receptor beta chains sequenced from one sample in a study of T-cell reconstitution after alpha-beta-depleted transplantation in children. TCRbeta library preparation incorporated unique molecular identifiers. TCRdb reanalysed the PCR reads using MiXCR and keeps one entry per CDR3 protein. The table shows more than 85,000 distinct CDR3 sequences, with 10% occurring only once. Specimen: PBMCs from the stem cell graft donor, collected from the stem cell graft. These receptors all come from a human donor who donated a stem cell graft to a child with acute lymphoblastic leukemia.

This clonotype was observed many times. The CDR3 spells CASSLRTSGTTGNEQFF. The CDR3 DNA sequence: TGCGCCAGCAGCCTCCGGACTAGCGGGACCACTGGAAATGAGCAGTTCTTC. This chain links TRBV5-1 with TRBJ2-1; 12 nucleotides align to TRBD2. Trimming at V came to 4 bases and at J to 7 bases, leaving 12 bases not matched to a gene. Germline CDR1 and CDR2: SGHRS and YFSETQ. CDR3 length: 17 residues. The full variable domain, in which reference TRBV5-1 and TRBJ2-1 provide the parts outside the CDR3, is KAGVTQTPRYLIKTRGQQVTLSCSPISGHRSVSWYQQTPGQGLQFLFEYFSETQRNKGNFPGRFSGRQFSNSRSEMNVSTLELGDSALYLCASSLRTSGTTGNEQFFGPGTRLTVL.

Many counts were recorded for this clonotype. The chain joins TRBV5-1 to TRBJ1-1; D is ambiguous. This CDR3 comprises 12 residues. Trimming pared 1 base from V and 0 bases from J, leaving 1 base between. Germline assignment: CDR1 SGHRS and CDR2 YFSETQ. The CDR3 sequence is CASSLMNTEAFF. CDR3 DNA: TGCGCCAGCAGCTTGATGAACACTGAAGCTTTCTTT.

This clonotype was detected ten times or more. The J gene is TRBJ2-1, the V gene TRBV5-1, with no clear D. Trimming shortened V by 1 base and J by 0 bases, and 8 bases separated the two germline ends. There are 15 residues in the CDR3. Germline values: CDR1 SGHRS, CDR2 YFSETQ. The CDR3 nucleotides read TGCGCCAGCAGCTTGACGGACCGCTCCTACAATGAGCAGTTCTTC. As protein: CASSLTDRSYNEQFF.

This clonotype was seen repeatedly, ten times or more. The genes are TRBV7-2 and TRBJ1-3; D not certain. The germline gives CDR1 SGHTA, CDR2 FQGNSA. The CDR3 length is 15 residues. Trimming stripped 2 bases from V and 0 bases from J, with 8 bases between. The CDR3 loop is CASSLKRLSGNTIYF. The CDR3 region has the DNA TGTGCCAGCAGCTTAAAACGGCTCTCTGGAAACACCATATATTTT.

Ten or more counts support this clonotype. The chain combines TRBV11-2 with TRBJ2-5; 10 bases fit TRBD1. This CDR3 is built from 14 residues. V was pared by 4 bases and J by 7 bases, with 6 bases of the junction left unmatched. From germline, CDR1 is SGHAT and CDR2 FQNNGV. CDR3 sequence: CASSSNRQGATQYF. CDR3 DNA sequence: TGTGCCAGCAGCTCGAACCGACAGGGGGCGACCCAGTACTTC.

There are many counts of this clonotype. Germline and junction disagree at one end, which may indicate a read error. The chain links TRBV18 to TRBJ1-5, with unresolved D. CDR3 size: 15 residues. Germline V lookup: CDR1 KGHSH, CDR2 LQKENI. The CDR3 region has the DNA TGTGCCAGCTCCCCACGTGGTTTCAGGAGTCAGCCCCAGCATTTT. Amino acid sequence: CASSPRGFRSQPQHF.

This clonotype was seen repeatedly, ten times or more. This sequence joins TRBV12-3 or TRBV12-4 and TRBJ1-2, with D tentatively TRBD1 (6 bases). The CDR3 consists of 13 residues. Trimming took 7 bases from V and 4 from J, leaving 13 bases between them. DNA of the CDR3: TGTGCCAGCACCCAACAGGGAAGCTATGGCTACACCTTC. This translates into CASTQQGSYGYTF.

This clonotype occurred many times. The chain has TRBV6-5 and TRBJ2-1, with 7 positions matching TRBD1. The CDR3 totals 16 residues. Germline CDR1 and CDR2: MNHEY and SVGAGI. V lost 4 bases, J lost 4 bases, and 10 bases stayed unmatched. CDR3 in DNA: TGTGCCAGCAGTTCCAAATCCGGGACAGTTTACAATGAGCAGTTCTTC. Its translation is CASSSKSGTVYNEQFF.

The V and J genes are TRBV9 and TRBJ1-3; tentatively, D is TRBD1 (5 bases). The CDR3 has 15 residues. V was trimmed by 0 bases and J by 2 bases, leaving 9 bases between them. Germline CDR1 SGDLS, CDR2 YYNGEE. DNA for the CDR3: TGTGCCAGCAGCGTAGAGGGGCGACCTGGAAACACCATATATTTT. Encoded protein: CASSVEGRPGNTIYF.

In this sample, this clonotype turned up many times. The chain carries TRBV7-9 and TRBJ1-1; D is perhaps TRBD1 (6 bases). Germline values: CDR1 SEHNR, CDR2 FQNEAQ (reference sequence). V lost 0 bases and J 1 base, leaving 9 bases between the germline ends. There are 15 residues in the CDR3. The chain's CDR3 is CASSLARGQNTEAFF. Written as DNA, the CDR3 is TGTGCCAGCAGCTTAGCGAGGGGACAGAACACTGAAGCTTTCTTT.

This clonotype was seen many times. The chain is built from TRBV29-1 and TRBJ1-4; TRBD1 might be the D (6 bases). The V gene lost 4 bases and the J gene lost 8 bases, with 14 bases spanning the gap. CDR3 length: 13 residues. Germline lookup yields CDR1 SQVTM and CDR2 ANQGSEA. Here the CDR3 reads CSVARGAREKLFF. The CDR3 nucleotides are TGCAGCGTTGCACGGGGGGCGAGAGAAAAACTGTTTTTT.

This clonotype has ten or more counts. The rearrangement joins TRBV6-5 to TRBJ1-1; D not resolved. With 4 bases removed from V and 0 bases from J, the gap between germline ends came to 9 bases. In germline, CDR1 is MNHEY, CDR2 SVGAGI. The CDR3 is made up of 14 amino acids. The CDR3 sequence is CASSSLVVNTEAFF. In DNA, the CDR3 is TGTGCCAGCAGTTCTCTTGTGGTGAACACTGAAGCTTTCTTT.

The V and J genes are TRBV12-3 or TRBV12-4 and TRBJ2-5; weak D call: TRBD1 (6 bases). The V gene lost 6 bases and the J gene lost 5 bases, with 10 bases spanning the gap. The CDR3 consists of 12 residues. As DNA, the CDR3 is TGTGCCAGCAGGGACAGCCTGGAGACCCAGTACTTC. The encoded protein is CASRDSLETQYF.

Ten or more counts support this clonotype. CDR3 in amino acids: CASSRTDTGELFF. The CDR3 DNA reads as TGCGCCAGCAGCCGTACAGACACCGGGGAGCTGTTTTTT. The chain employs TRBV5-1 and TRBJ2-2; D uncertain. Germline V gene sequence: CDR1 SGHRS, CDR2 YFSETQ. The CDR3 is made up of 13 amino acids. The ends were cut back, 4 bases at V and 3 bases at J, with 7 bases in the middle.

This clonotype was seen at least ten times. V and J are TRBV15 and TRBJ1-4; 8 nucleotides match TRBD1. Germline V gives CDR1 LNHNV, CDR2 YYDKDF (reference sequence). CDR3 size: 17 residues. Losses at the gene ends were 1 base for V and 3 bases for J; bases not matched to a gene: 7. Here the CDR3 DNA reads TGTGCCACCAGCAGAGTGGGCAGGGGGCGCGCTAATGAAAAACTGTTTTTT. Amino acid sequence: CATSRVGRGRANEKLFF.

This clonotype was seen ten or more times. The V and J genes are TRBV4-1 and TRBJ2-1, with D perhaps matching TRBD1 or TRBD2 (6 bases each). The CDR3 contains 15 residues. The germline V and J ends were trimmed by 4 bases and 3 bases, with 13 bases remaining between them. Germline V gene lookup returns CDR1 MGHRA and CDR2 YSYEKL. CDR3 DNA: TGCGCCAGCAGCCCCTCGGGGGCCCTCTACAATGAGCAGTTCTTC. Translated: CASSPSGALYNEQFF.

Ten or more counts support this clonotype. V gene TRBV6-5 combines with J gene TRBJ1-1; TRBD1 matches 8 bases. J lost 4 bases, V lost 0 bases, and 4 bases had no gene match. From germline, CDR1 is MNHEY and CDR2 SVGAGI. CDR3 length equals 15 residues. CDR3 bases: TGTGCCAGCAGTTACTCGACAGGGGTAGGCACTGAAGCTTTCTTT. Translating gives CASSYSTGVGTEAFF.